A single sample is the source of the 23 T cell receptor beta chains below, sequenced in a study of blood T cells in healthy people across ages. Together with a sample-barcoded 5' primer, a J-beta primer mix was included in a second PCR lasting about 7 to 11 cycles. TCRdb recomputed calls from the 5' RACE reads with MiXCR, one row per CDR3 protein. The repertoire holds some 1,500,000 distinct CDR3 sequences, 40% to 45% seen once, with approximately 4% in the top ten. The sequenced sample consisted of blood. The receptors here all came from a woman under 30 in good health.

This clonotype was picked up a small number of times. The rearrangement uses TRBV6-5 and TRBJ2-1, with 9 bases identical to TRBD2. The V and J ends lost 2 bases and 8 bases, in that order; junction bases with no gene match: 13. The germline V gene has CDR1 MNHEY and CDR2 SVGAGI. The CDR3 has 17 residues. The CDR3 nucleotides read TGTGCCAGCAGTTACCCCCCAGTGCGGGGGGGCAGGCATGAGCAGTTCTTC. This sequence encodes CASSYPPVRGGRHEQFF.

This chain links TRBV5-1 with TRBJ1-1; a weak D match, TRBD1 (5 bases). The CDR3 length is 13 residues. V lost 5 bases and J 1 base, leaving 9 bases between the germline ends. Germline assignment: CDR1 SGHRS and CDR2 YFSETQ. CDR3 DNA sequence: TGCGCCAGCAGATTCGACAGGAACACTGAAGCTTTCTTT. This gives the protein CASRFDRNTEAFF.

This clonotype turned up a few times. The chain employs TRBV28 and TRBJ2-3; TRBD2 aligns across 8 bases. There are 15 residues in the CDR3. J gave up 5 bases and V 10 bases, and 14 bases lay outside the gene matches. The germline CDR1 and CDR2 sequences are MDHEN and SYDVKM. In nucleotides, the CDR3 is TGTGCCATCGTAGGCCTAGCGGGCGAGATAGATACGCAGTATTTT. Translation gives CAIVGLAGEIDTQYF.

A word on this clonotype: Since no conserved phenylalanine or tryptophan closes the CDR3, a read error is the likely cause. The DNA of the CDR3 is TGTGCCGGCAGTTTCAGCGGGGGCGTCTACAATGAGCAGTTCTTA. Protein sequence: CAGSFSGGVYNEQFL. The chain recombines TRBV27 with TRBJ2-1, with 8 bases that match TRBD2. Germline CDR1 MNHEY, CDR2 SMNVEV (reference sequence). The CDR3 runs 15 residues.

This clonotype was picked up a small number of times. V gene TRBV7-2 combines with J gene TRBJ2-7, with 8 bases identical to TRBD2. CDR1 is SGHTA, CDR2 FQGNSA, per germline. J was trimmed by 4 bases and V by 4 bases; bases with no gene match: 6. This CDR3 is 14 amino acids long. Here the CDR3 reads CASSSTSVPYEQYF. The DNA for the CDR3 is TGTGCCAGCAGCTCGACTAGCGTACCTTACGAGCAGTACTTC.

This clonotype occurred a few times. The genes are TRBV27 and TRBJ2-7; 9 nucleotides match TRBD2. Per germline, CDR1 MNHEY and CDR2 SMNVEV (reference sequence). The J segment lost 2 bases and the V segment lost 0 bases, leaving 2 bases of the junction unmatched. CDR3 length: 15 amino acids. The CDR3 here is CASSLSTSGAYEQYF. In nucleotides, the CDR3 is TGTGCCAGCAGTTTATCGACTAGCGGAGCCTACGAGCAGTACTTC.

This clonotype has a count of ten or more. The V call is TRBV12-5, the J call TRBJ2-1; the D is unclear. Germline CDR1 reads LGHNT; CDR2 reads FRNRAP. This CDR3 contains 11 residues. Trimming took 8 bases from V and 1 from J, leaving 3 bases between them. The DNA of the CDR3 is TGTGCTAGTCTGTCCTACAATGAGCAGTTCTTC. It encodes CASLSYNEQFF. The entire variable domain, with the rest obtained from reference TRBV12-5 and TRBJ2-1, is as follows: DARVTQTPRHKVTEMGQEVTMRCQPILGHNTVFWYRQTMMQGLELLAYFRNRAPLDDSGMPKDRFSAEMPDATLATLKIQPSEPRDSAVYFCASLSYNEQFFGPGTRLTVL.

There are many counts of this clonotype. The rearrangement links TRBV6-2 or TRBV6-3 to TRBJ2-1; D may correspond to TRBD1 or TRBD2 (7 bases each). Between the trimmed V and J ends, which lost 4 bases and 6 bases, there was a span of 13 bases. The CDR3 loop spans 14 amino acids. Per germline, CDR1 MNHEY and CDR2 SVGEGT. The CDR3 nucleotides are TGTGCCAGCAGTTCGGCAGGGGGGGTCAATGAGCAGTTCTTC. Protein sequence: CASSSAGGVNEQFF.

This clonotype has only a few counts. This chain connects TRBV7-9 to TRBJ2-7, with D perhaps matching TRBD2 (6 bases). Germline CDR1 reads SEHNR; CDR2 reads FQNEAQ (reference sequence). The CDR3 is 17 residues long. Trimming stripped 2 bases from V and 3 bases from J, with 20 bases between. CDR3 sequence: CASSLTAASELFYEQYF. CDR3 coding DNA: TGTGCCAGCAGCTTAACAGCGGCTAGCGAGCTTTTCTACGAGCAGTACTTC.

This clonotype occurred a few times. CDR3 bases: TGTGCCAGTAGTATTAGGGGCCTGAACACTGAAGCTTTCTTT. The encoded protein is CASSIRGLNTEAFF. The genes are TRBV19 and TRBJ1-1, with D tentatively TRBD1 (5 bases). Germline assignment: CDR1 LNHDA and CDR2 SQIVND (reference sequence). V lost 3 bases and J 0 bases, leaving 8 bases between the germline ends. The CDR3 sequence is 14 residues long.

CDR3 bases: TGTGCCACCACCTCACGACGGGACCGGCCTGGGGATGGCTACACCTTC. Translated: CATTSRRDRPGDGYTF. V is TRBV15 and J is TRBJ1-2; possibly TRBD1 for D (5 bases). CDR1 is LNHNV, CDR2 YYDKDF, per germline (reference sequence). Trimming left V 7 bases short and J 6 bases short, with 24 bases between. The CDR3 is 16 residues long.

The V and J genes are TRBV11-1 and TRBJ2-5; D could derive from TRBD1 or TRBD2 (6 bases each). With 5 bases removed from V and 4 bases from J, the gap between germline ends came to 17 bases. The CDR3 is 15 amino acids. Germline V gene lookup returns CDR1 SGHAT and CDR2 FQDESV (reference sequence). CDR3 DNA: TGTGCCAGCAGCCAATGGGGGGCCCAAACAGAGACCCAGTACTTC. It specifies CASSQWGAQTETQYF.

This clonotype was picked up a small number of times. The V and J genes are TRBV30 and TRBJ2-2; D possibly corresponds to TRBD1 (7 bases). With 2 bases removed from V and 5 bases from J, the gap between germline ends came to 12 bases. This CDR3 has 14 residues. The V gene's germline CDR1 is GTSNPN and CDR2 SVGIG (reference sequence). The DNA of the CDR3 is TGTGCCTGGAGTCAGGGGGGCTGGACCGGGGAGCTGTTTTTT. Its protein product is CAWSQGGWTGELFF.

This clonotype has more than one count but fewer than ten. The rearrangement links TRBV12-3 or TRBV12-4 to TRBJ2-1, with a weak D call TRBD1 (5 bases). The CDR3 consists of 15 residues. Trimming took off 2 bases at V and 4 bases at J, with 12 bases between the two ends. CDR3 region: CASSLRQGKYNEQFF. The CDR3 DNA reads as TGTGCCAGCAGTTTAAGGCAGGGTAAATACAATGAGCAGTTCTTC.

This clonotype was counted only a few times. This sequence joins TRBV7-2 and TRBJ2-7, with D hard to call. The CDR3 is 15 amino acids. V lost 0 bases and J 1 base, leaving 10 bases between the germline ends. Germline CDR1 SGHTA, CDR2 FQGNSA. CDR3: CASSLALTASYEQYF. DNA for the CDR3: TGTGCCAGCAGCTTAGCGCTTACAGCTTCCTACGAGCAGTACTTC.

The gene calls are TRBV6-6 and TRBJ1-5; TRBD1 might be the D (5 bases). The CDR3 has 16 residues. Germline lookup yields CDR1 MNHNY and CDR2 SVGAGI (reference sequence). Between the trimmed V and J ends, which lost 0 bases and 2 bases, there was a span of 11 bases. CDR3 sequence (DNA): TGTGCCAGCAGTTACTCCGTCGCCAGGGGCAATCAGCCCCAGCATTTT. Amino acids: CASSYSVARGNQPQHF.

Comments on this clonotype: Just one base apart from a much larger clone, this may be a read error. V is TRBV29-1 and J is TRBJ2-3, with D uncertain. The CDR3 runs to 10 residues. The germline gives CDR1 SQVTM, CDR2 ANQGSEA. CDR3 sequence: CSAVSDMQYF. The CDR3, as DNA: TGCAGCGCTGTATCAGATATGCAGTATTTT.

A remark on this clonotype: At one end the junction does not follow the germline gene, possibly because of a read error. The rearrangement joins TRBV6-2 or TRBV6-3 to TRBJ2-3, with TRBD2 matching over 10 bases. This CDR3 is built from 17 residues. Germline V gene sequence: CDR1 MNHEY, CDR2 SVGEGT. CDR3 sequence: CASSLPGLATSTDAQYF. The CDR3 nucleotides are TGTGCCAGCAGTTTGCCGGGACTAGCGACGAGCACAGATGCGCAGTATTTT.

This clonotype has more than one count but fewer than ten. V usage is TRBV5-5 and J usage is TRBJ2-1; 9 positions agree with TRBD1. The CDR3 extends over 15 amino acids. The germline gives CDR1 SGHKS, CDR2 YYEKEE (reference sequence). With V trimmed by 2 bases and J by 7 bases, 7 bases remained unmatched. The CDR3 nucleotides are TGTGCCAGCAGCTTAGACTCTGGACAGGGGAATGAGCAGTTCTTC. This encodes CASSLDSGQGNEQFF.

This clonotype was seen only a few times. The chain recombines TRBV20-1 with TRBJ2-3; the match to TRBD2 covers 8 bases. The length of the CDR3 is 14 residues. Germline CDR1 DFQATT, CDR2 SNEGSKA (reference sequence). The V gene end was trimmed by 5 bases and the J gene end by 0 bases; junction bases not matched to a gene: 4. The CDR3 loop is CSAARGGSTDTQYF. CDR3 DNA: TGCAGTGCTGCCCGGGGGGGAAGCACAGATACGCAGTATTTT.

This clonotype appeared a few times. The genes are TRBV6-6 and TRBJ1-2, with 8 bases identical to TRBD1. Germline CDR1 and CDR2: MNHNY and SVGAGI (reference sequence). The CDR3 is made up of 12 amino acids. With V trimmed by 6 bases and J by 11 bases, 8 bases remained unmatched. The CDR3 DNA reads TGTGCCAGCAGAAGACAGGGGATGGGGTACACCTTC. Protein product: CASRRQGMGYTF.

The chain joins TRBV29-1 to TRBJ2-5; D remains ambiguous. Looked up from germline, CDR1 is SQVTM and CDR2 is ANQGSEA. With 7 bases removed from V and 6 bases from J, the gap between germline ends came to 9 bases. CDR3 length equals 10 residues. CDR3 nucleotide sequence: TGCAGCGCTGTGATGAAGACCCAGTACTTC. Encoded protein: CSAVMKTQYF.

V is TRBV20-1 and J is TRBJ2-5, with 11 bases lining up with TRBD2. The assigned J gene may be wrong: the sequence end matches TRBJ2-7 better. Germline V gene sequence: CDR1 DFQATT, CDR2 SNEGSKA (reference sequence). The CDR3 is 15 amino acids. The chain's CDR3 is CSARDNFGTSGEQYF. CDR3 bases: TGCAGTGCTAGAGATAATTTCGGGACTAGCGGCGAGCAGTACTTC.